The TCR beta chain described here comes from a study of cytomegalovirus exposure and HLA in healthy donors. Study-level points and caveats: Researchers catalogued approximately 170 TCR beta chains as cytomegalovirus-associated. Several of the most significant clusters appeared linked to common viral pathogens, based on a later analysis. Reportedly, fewer N-insertions than the 666-donor mean appeared in an Asian-associated ancestry cluster in a later analysis. Later work found most CMV-associated TCR beta chains apparently HLA-restricted.

This clone occurred a few times. What it recognizes is unknown. PCR was performed using 60 Vbeta and 13 Jbeta primers. The protocol was immunoSEQ multiplex PCR, while the TCRdb copy is restricted to in-frame clones and leaves out a portion. The table lists roughly 190,000 clones, approximately 12% of them singletons. CDR3 length: 12 amino acids. Germline CDR1 is LNHNV and CDR2 is YYDKDF (reference sequence). The V gene lost 3 bases and the J gene lost 14 bases, with 16 bases spanning the gap. The gene calls are TRBV15 and TRBJ1-2; no firm D call. Sequenced input: PBMCs. The source is a man in his fifties in good health and CMV-seropositive. The CDR3 region has the DNA TGTGCCACCAGCAGGGCAGAGTTTATCAGGACCTTC. This translates into CATSRAEFIRTF.